This entry features one T cell receptor beta chain sequence. The antigen is undetermined. The TCR library protocol was used to attach unique molecular identifiers. These identifiers were attached to individual cDNA molecules. In TCRdb, the 5' RACE reads were re-called with MiXCR into one record per CDR3 protein. Among tens of thousands of distinct CDR3 sequences listed, under 15% were seen once. The ends lost 4 bases at V and 2 bases at J; junction bases unmatched: 8. Germline V gene lookup returns CDR1 SGHRS and CDR2 YFSETQ. The CDR3 extends over 16 amino acids. The data stem from a study of early T cells in non-severe SARS-CoV-2 infection. Background on the study: Unsorted whole blood bulk RNA was sequenced, with unpaired chains. Notes on the study in general: Anti-spike CD8 responses were favored in VDJdb matching, and private and CD4 specificities were missed.

The sequenced material came from whole blood. The sequence came from an adult who was a healthcare worker with PCR-confirmed SARS-CoV-2 infection or an uninfected control (not recorded which). This chain links TRBV5-1 with TRBJ1-3; 8 bases line up with TRBD1. CDR3 in DNA: TGCGCCAGCAGCCCCAAAACAGGGGGAACTGGAAACACCATATATTTT. Its protein product is CASSPKTGGTGNTIYF.